What follows is one T cell receptor beta chain and its context. The target antigen is unknown. This specimen belongs to a study of radiotherapy plus CTLA-4 blockade in lung cancer. Overall study findings and caveats: Per reports, early blood T cell clone dynamics, plus interferon-beta, forecast response most strongly.

The germline V gene encodes CDR1 ENHRY and CDR2 SYGVKD. The length of the CDR3 is 16 residues. Trimming took 2 bases from V and 0 from J, leaving 11 bases between them. Libraries were prepared by immunoSEQ multiplex PCR; TCRdb keeps only in-frame clonotypes and omits some of them. Counted here are tens of thousands of clones, approximately 79% occurring once; the ten biggest clones make up under 3.5%. The chain combines TRBV10-3 with TRBJ1-3; D ambiguous. This TCR derives from a human donor with non-small cell lung cancer who had a partial response to radiotherapy plus ipilimumab. Sequenced material: peripheral blood, taken from a patient treated with radiotherapy plus ipilimumab. The CDR3: CAISEPGSGSGNTIYF. CDR3 in DNA: TGTGCCATCAGTGAGCCGGGGTCGGGCTCTGGAAACACCATATATTTT.